The entry below describes one T cell receptor beta chain. Antigen specificity is unknown. The data derive from a study of cytomegalovirus exposure and HLA in healthy donors. CDR3 length: 16 residues. V gave up 1 base and J gave up 2 bases; unmatched junction bases: 6. Germline V CDR1 and CDR2: SGDLS, YYNGEE. Broader study findings: Reports state that TCR beta sequences accurately predicted most subjects' HLA-A and HLA-B alleles.

Primers for the PCR totalled 60 Vbeta and 13 Jbeta. Using immunoSEQ multiplex PCR, the repertoire was profiled, and TCRdb retains in-frame clones only, with some absent. In the table there are roughly 180,000 clones, approximately 78% of which are singletons. The origin of this receptor is a male donor in good health and CMV-seronegative. The chain links TRBV9 to TRBJ2-3, with 8 bases aligning to TRBD2. Material for sequencing was PBMCs. CDR3 in amino acids: CASSVRWRGATDTQYF. The CDR3 DNA is TGTGCCAGCAGCGTACGATGGCGGGGGGCCACAGATACGCAGTATTTT. Based on the CDR3 plus reference TRBV9 and TRBJ2-3, the full variable domain is DSGVTQTPKHLITATGQRVTLRCSPRSGDLSVYWYQQSLDQGLQFLIQYYNGEERAKGNILERFSAQQFPDLHSELNLSSLELGDSALYFCASSVRWRGATDTQYFGPGTRLTVL.